This T cell receptor (beta chain) was captured by sequencing in a study of OX40 agonist ivuxolimab in advanced cancers. This CDR3 contains 11 residues. Trimming pared 6 bases from V and 5 bases from J, leaving 8 bases between. In germline, CDR1 is ENHRY, CDR2 SYGVKD. Sequenced by immunoSEQ multiplex PCR; TCRdb stores in-frame clones only, minus some. The sample records around 58,000 clones, more than 85% being singletons. Study-level points and caveats: Researchers did not determine the expanded peripheral T cells' antigen specificity. Low normalized T-cell clonal expansion was also seen in some nonresponders.

Note on this clone: What it binds is unknown.

The V call is TRBV10-3, the J call TRBJ2-7, with D unclear. This TCR derives from an adult with an advanced solid tumor such as melanoma, head and neck, liver or kidney cancer. This specimen consisted of CD4+ or CD8+ T cells sorted from blood, obtained in a trial of the OX40 agonist ivuxolimab. CDR3 bases: TGTGCCATCAGGACCTGGAACGAGCAGTACTTC. Protein sequence: CAIRTWNEQYF.